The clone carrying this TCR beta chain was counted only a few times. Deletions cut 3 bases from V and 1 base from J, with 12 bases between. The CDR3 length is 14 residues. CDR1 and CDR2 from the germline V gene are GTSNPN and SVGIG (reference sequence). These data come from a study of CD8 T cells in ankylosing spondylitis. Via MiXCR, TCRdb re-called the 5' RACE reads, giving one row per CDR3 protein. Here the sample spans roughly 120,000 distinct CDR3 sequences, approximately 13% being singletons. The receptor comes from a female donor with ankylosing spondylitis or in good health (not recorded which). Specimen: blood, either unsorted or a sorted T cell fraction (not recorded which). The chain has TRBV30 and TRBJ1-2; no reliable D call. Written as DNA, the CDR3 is TGTGCCTGGAGCTTCGTGACGGTTAACTATGGCTACACCTTC. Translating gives CAWSFVTVNYGYTF. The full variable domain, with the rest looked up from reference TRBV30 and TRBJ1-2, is SQTIHQWPATLVQPVGSPLSLECTVEGTSNPNLYWYRQAAGRGLQLLFYSVGIGQISSEVPQNLSASRPQDRQFILSSKKLLLSDSGFYLCAWSFVTVNYGYTFGSGTRLTVV.